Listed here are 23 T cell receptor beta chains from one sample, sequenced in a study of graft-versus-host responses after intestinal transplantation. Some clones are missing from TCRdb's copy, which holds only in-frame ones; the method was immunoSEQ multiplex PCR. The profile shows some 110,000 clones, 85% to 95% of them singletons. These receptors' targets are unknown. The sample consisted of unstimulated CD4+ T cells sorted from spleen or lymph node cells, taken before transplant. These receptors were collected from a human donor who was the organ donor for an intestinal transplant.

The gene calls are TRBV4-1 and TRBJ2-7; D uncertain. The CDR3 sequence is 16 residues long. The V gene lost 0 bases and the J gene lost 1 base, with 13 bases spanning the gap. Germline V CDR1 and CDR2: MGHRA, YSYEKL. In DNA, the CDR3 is TGCGCCAGCAGCCAAGATGAAGGCACTTTGTCCTACGAGCAGTACTTC. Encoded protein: CASSQDEGTLSYEQYF.

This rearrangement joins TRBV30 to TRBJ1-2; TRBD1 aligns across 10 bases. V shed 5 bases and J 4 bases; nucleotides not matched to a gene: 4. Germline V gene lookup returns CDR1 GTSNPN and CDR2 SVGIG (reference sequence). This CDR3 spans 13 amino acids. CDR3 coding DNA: TGTGCCTGGGGGGACAGGGGAGGCTATGGCTACACCTTC. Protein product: CAWGDRGGYGYTF.

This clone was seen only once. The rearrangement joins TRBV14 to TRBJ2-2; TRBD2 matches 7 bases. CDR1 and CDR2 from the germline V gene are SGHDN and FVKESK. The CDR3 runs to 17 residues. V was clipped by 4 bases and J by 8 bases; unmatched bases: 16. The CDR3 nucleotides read TGTGCCAGCAGCCCCACCATCACTCGCGGGAGTAAAGGGGAGCTGTTTTTT. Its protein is CASSPTITRGSKGELFF.

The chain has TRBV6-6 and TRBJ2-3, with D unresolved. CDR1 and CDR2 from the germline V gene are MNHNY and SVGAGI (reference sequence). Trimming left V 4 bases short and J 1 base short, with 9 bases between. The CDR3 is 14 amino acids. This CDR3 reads CASSSTRGTDTQYF. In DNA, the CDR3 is TGTGCCAGCAGTTCCACCCGAGGCACAGATACGCAGTATTTT.

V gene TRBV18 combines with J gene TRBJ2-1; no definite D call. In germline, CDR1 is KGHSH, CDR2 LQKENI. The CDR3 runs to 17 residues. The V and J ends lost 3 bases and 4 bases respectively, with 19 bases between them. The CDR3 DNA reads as TGTGCCAGCTCACCTTTGGAGTTGGGCCGCCTTTACAATGAGCAGTTCTTC. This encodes CASSPLELGRLYNEQFF.

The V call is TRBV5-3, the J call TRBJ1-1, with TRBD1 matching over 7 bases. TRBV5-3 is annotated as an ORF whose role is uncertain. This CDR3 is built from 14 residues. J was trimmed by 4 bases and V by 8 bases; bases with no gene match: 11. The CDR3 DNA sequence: TGTGCCAGCCGCAAAGGGGGCGCGAGCACTGAAGCTTTCTTT. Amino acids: CASRKGGASTEAFF.

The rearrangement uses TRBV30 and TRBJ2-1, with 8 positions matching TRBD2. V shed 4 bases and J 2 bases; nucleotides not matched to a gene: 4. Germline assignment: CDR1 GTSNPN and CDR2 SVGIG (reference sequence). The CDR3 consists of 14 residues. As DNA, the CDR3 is TGTGCCTGGACCCGGGAGGGCCCCTACAATGAGCAGTTCTTC. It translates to CAWTREGPYNEQFF.

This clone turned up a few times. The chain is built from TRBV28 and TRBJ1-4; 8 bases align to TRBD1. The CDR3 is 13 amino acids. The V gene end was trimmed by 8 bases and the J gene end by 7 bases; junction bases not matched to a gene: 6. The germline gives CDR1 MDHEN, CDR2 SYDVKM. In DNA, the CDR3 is TGTGCCAGCGGTGGCAGGGGGCGTGAAAAACTGTTTTTT. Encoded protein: CASGGRGREKLFF. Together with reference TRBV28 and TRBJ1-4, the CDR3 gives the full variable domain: DVKVTQSSRYLVKRTGEKVFLECVQDMDHENMFWYRQDPGLGLRLIYFSYDVKMKEKGDIPEGYSVSREKKERFSLILESASTNQTSMYLCASGGRGREKLFFGSGTQLSVL.

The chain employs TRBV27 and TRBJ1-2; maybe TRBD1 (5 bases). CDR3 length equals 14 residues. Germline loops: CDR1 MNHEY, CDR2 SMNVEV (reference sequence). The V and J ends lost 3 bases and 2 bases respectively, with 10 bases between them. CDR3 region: CASSLKGSNYGYTF. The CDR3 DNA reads TGTGCCAGCAGTTTGAAGGGGAGCAACTATGGCTACACCTTC.

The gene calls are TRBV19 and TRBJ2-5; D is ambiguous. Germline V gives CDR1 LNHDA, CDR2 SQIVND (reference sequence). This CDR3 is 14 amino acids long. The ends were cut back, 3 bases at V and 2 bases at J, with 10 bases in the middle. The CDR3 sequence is CASSIGSVQETQYF. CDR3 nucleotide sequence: TGTGCCAGTAGTATCGGGTCGGTACAAGAGACCCAGTACTTC.

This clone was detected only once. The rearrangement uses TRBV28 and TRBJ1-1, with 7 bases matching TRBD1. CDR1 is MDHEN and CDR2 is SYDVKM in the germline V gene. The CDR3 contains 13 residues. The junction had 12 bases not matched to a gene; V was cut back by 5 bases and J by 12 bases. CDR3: CASSQPGGRSTFF. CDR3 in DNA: TGTGCCAGCAGTCAACCAGGGGGACGGTCGACTTTCTTT.

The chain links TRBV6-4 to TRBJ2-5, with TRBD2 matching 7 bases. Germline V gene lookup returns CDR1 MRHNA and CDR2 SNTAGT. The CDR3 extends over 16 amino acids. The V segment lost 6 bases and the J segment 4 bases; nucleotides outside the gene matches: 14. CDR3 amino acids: CASSRTRPMIRETQYF. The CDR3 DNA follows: TGTGCCAGCAGCCGGACTAGACCCATGATTAGAGAGACCCAGTACTTC.

The CDR3 region is CSVALSSRGAGDTQYF. Written as DNA, the CDR3 is TGCAGCGTTGCTCTCTCCAGTAGGGGGGCTGGAGATACGCAGTATTTT. The rearrangement links TRBV29-1 to TRBJ2-3; TRBD1 or TRBD2 may be the D gene (6 bases each). The germline gives CDR1 SQVTM, CDR2 ANQGSEA. The CDR3 extends over 16 amino acids. Trimming pared 4 bases from V and 5 bases from J, leaving 22 bases between.

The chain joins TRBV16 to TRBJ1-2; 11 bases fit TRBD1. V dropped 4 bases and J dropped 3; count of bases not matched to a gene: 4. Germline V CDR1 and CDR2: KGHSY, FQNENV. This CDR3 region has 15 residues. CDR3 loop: CASSRRTGGDYGYTF. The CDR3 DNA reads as TGTGCCAGCAGCCGAAGGACAGGGGGCGACTATGGCTACACCTTC.

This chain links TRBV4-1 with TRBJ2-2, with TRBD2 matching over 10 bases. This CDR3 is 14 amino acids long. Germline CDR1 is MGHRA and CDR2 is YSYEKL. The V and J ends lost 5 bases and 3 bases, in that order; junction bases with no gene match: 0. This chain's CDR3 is CASSGLADTGELFF. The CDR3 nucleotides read TGCGCCAGCAGCGGACTAGCGGACACCGGGGAGCTGTTTTTT.

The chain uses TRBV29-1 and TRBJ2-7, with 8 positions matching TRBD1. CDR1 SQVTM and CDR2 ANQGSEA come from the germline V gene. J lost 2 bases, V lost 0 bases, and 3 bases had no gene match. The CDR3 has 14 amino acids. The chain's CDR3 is CSVEEGRGPYEQYF. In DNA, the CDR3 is TGCAGCGTTGAAGAGGGCAGGGGGCCCTACGAGCAGTACTTC.

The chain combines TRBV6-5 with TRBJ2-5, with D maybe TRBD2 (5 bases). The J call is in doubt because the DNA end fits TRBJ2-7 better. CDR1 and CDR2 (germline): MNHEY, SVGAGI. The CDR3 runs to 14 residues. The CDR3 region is CASSYQRYSYEQYF. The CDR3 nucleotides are TGTGCCAGCAGTTACCAGCGGTACTCCTACGAGCAGTACTTC.

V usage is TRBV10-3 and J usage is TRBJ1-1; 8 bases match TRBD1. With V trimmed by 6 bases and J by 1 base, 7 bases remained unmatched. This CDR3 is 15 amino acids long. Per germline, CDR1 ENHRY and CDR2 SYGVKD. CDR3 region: CAIRIQGVENTEAFF. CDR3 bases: TGTGCCATCAGGATACAGGGGGTGGAGAACACTGAAGCTTTCTTT.

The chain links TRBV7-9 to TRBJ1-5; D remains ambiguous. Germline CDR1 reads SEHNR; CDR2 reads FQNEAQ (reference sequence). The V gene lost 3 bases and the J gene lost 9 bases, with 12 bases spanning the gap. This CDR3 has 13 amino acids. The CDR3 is CASSLGLNGPQHF. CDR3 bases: TGTGCCAGCAGCTTGGGGTTGAATGGGCCCCAGCATTTT.

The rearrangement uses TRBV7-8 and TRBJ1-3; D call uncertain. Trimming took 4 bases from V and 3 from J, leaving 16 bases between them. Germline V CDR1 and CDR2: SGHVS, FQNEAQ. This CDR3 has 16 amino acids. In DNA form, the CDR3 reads TGTGCCAGCAGCTCACCGGGCCCTAAGATTGGAAACACCATATATTTT. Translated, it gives CASSSPGPKIGNTIYF. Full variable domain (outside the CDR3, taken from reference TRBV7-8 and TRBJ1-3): GAGVSQSPRYKVAKRGQDVALRCDPISGHVSLFWYQQALGQGPEFLTYFQNEAQLDKSGLPSDRFFAERPEGSVSTLKIQRTQQEDSAVYLCASSSPGPKIGNTIYFGEGSWLTVV.

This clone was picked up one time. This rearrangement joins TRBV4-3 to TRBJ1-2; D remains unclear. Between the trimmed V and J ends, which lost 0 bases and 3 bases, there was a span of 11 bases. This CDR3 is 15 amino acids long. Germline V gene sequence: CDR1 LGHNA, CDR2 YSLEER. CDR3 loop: CASSQDVWQDYGYTF. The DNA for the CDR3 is TGCGCCAGCAGCCAAGATGTTTGGCAGGACTATGGCTACACCTTC.

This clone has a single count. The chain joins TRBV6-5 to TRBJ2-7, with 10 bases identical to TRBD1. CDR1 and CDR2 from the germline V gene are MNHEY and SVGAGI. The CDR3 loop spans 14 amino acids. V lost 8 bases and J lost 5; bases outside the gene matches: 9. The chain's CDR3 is CASALPGQGNEQYF. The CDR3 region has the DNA TGTGCCAGCGCTCTCCCGGGACAGGGGAACGAGCAGTACTTC.

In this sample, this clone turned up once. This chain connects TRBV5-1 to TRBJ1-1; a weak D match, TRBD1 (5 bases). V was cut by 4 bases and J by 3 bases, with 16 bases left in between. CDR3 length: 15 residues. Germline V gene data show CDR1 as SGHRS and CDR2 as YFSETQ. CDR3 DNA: TGCGCCAGCAGCCCCGTGGTGGGGCGGGACACTGAAGCTTTCTTT. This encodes CASSPVVGRDTEAFF. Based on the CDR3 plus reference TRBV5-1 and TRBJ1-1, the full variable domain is KAGVTQTPRYLIKTRGQQVTLSCSPISGHRSVSWYQQTPGQGLQFLFEYFSETQRNKGNFPGRFSGRQFSNSRSEMNVSTLELGDSALYLCASSPVVGRDTEAFFGQGTRLTVV.